This T cell receptor (beta chain) was identified in a study of T cell responses to AZD1222 COVID-19 vaccine. Sequencing used immunoSEQ multiplex PCR; TCRdb keeps in-frame clones, though not all of them. The data show over 200,000 clones, with roughly 94% seen just once and approximately 1.7% held by the top ten. Notes on the study in general: Reportedly, nearly half the spike-specific TCRs target unmutated variant regions. Regions 160-218 and 743-854 dominated among vaccine-associated CD4 TCRs spanning spike.

A remark on this clone: No antigen is known for it.

The sequences come from peripheral blood, collected 28 days after the second dose of the MenACWY control vaccine. The sequence derives from an adult who received the MenACWY meningococcal vaccine as a control.

CDR3 amino acids: CASTPGQRRYEQYF. The CDR3, as DNA: TGTGCCAGCACACCGGGACAGCGAAGGTACGAGCAGTACTTC. V usage is TRBV14 and J usage is TRBJ2-7; 7 bases fit TRBD1. Germline CDR1 and CDR2: SGHDN and FVKESK. V lost 7 bases and J lost 4; bases outside the gene matches: 10. This CDR3 spans 14 amino acids.